This T cell receptor beta chain was sequenced in a study of T cells in Graves' hyperthyroidism and ophthalmopathy. This CDR3 spans 18 amino acids. Trimming stripped 2 bases from V and 0 bases from J, with 19 bases between. Germline V gene sequence: CDR1 MDHEN, CDR2 SYDVKM. A remark on this clonotype: Its antigen is not known.

Amplified TCR beta CDR3 regions came from RNA transcripts. First-round RT-PCR of the TCR CDR3 relied on the HTBI primer set. Each CDR3 protein is one row after TCRdb ran MiXCR on the multiplex PCR reads. The table includes about half a million distinct CDR3 sequences, nearly 20% detected once. Study-level findings and limits: Ophthalmopathy was identified by the model a median about 6.8 months ahead of onset.

The sequenced material came from blood. The V call is TRBV28, the J call TRBJ1-2; TRBD1 might be the D (5 bases). The sequence came from a man aged 35-49 years with Graves' ophthalmopathy. CDR3 DNA: TGTGCCAGCAGTTTAAGGAGTGGGCGGCGGGGGACTAACTATGGCTACACCTTC. It is translated as CASSLRSGRRGTNYGYTF.